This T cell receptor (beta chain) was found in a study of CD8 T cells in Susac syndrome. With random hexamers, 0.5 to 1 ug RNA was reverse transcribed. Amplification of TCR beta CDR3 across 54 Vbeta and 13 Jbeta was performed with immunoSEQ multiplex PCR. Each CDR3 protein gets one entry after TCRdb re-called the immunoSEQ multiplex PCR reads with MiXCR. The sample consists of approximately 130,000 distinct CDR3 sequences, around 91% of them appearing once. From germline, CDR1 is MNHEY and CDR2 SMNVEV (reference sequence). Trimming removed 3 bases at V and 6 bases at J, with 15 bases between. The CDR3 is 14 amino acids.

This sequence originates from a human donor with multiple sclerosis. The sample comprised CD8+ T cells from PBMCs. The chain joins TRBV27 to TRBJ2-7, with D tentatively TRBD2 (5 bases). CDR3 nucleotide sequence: TGTGCCAGCAGTTTGGGCGGGCCCCCTAGCGAGCAGTACTTC. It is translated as CASSLGGPPSEQYF.